The source of this T cell receptor (beta chain) is a study of shared clonotypes between healthy human individuals. Study-level background: Each donor's CD8 memory used one plate, CD8 naive two, each CD4 subset three. Study-level points and caveats: Expectations were that clonotype sharing among donors would be affected by sequencing depth. Among the subsets, naive ones generally showed larger estimated richness than memory ones.

Among the donors, all were Caucasian adults who lived in Nashville, Tennessee. Profiling relied on immunoSEQ multiplex PCR, and the TCRdb table lists in-frame clones only, not all of them. The sample records approximately 710,000 clones, roughly 88% being singletons. Concerning this clone: Its antigen remains unknown. Other DNA sequences in the sample encode the same CDR3.

Material: memory CD8+ T cells from PBMCs. Indicated subset: CD45RO+ cells pooled with CCR7-negative TemRA cells. This clonotype was sampled from a man between 18 and 35 years old in good health. Some clones in this sample may be carry-over from other donors' samples.

The CDR3 DNA reads as TGTGCCAGCAGCTTGGGGGCCGGGGAGCTGTTTTTT. It is translated as CASSLGAGELFF. This sequence joins TRBV5-4 and TRBJ2-2; D is unresolved. V dropped 0 bases and J dropped 6 bases, with 3 bases sitting between them. This CDR3 spans 12 amino acids. Germline assignment: CDR1 SGHNT and CDR2 YYREEE (reference sequence).